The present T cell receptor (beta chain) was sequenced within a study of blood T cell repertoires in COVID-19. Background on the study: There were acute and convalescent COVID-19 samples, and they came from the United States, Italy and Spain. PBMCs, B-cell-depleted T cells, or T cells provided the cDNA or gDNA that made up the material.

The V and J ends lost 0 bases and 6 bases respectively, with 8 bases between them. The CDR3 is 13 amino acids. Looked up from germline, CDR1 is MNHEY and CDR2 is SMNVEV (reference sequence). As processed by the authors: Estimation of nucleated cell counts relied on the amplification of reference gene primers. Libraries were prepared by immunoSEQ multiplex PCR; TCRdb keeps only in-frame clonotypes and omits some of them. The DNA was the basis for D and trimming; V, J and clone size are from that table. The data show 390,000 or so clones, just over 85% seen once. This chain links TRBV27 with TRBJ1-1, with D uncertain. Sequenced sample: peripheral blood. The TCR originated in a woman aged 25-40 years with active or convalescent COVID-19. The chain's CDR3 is CASSLSFRSEAFF. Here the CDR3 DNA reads TGTGCCAGCAGTTTATCGTTTCGGTCTGAAGCTTTCTTT.